This is a list of T cell receptor beta chains from one sample in a study of T-cell memory formation after mild COVID-19. TCRdb used MiXCR to reprocess the 5' RACE reads, holding one entry per CDR3 protein. Of roughly 240,000 distinct CDR3 sequences in the sample, 15% to 20% were seen once. The sample was PBMCs or a T cell subset sorted from them (not recorded which). The receptors derive from a man younger than 30 who had mild COVID-19 (a few samples of this study predate the infection). Cell type and time point are not known. The CDR3 runs from the conserved cysteine through the conserved F or W. The D gene is left open where the match is weak. The size of a clone is reported for some rows only, either as once, few or many, or as a class for expanded clones.

J gene,V gene,D gene,clone size,CDR3 protein,CDR3 DNA
TRBJ2-5,TRBV28,TRBD2,few,CASTLAGGYQETQYF,TGTGCCAGCACGCTAGCGGGGGGGTACCAAGAGACCCAGTACTTC
TRBJ2-1,TRBV10-2,.,.,CASSEGRPGWNEQFF,TGCGCCAGCAGTGAGGGGCGGCCGGGGTGGAATGAGCAGTTCTTC
TRBJ2-5,TRBV6-1,.,.,CASSTGTFVDLGRGETQYF,TGTGCCAGCAGCACCGGGACTTTCGTTGACCTCGGTAGGGGAGAGACCCAGTACTTC
TRBJ2-2,TRBV5-6,.,.,CASSFLDRRNTGELFF,TGTGCCAGCAGCTTTCTTGACAGGCGAAACACCGGGGAGCTGTTTTTT
TRBJ2-1,TRBV11-2,TRBD1,.,CASSPNRGQVEQFF,TGTGCCAGCAGCCCAAACAGGGGGCAGGTTGAGCAGTTCTTC
TRBJ2-5,TRBV5-6,.,.,CASRFRGWETQYF,TGTGCCAGCAGGTTCCGGGGTTGGGAGACCCAGTACTTC
TRBJ1-1,TRBV4-1,TRBD1,.,CASSWQGAEAFF,TGCGCCAGCAGCTGGCAGGGGGCGGAAGCTTTCTTT
TRBJ2-2,TRBV20-1,.,many,CSAVPRGAFGGELFF,TGCAGTGCTGTCCCCCGGGGGGCATTCGGCGGGGAGCTGTTTTTT
TRBJ1-2,TRBV6-5,TRBD1,.,CASSPPGQGTYGYTF,TGTGCCAGCAGCCCTCCGGGACAGGGAACCTATGGCTACACCTTC
TRBJ2-5,TRBV23-1,.,.,CASSQWLFTDSPQVQETQYF,TGCGCCAGCAGTCAATGGCTGTTTACAGACAGTCCCCAAGTCCAAGAGACCCAGTACTTC
TRBJ1-4,TRBV3-1,.,.,CASSQDPRGKKLFF,TGTGCCAGCAGCCAAGATCCGAGAGGGAAGAAACTGTTTTTT
TRBJ2-5,TRBV18,TRBD1,.,CASSPFRTGQETQYF,TGTGCCAGCTCACCTTTCCGGACAGGTCAAGAGACCCAGTACTTC
TRBJ1-4,TRBV6-1,.,.,CASIRAAHEKLFF,TGTGCCAGCATCCGGGCCGCCCATGAAAAACTGTTTTTT
TRBJ2-3,TRBV7-2,TRBD2,few,CASSWTSGGANTQYF,TGTGCCAGCAGCTGGACTAGCGGGGGGGCAAATACGCAGTATTTT
TRBJ1-6,TRBV27,.,.,CASKKGLMVSPLHF,TGTGCCAGCAAAAAGGGGCTTATGGTTTCACCCCTCCACTTT
TRBJ2-1,TRBV6-2/TRBV6-3,.,.,CASSSPGLPTYNEQFF,TGTGCCAGCAGTTCACCGGGACTCCCCACCTACAATGAGCAGTTCTTC
TRBJ2-4,TRBV27,.,.,CASSLVPGVAKNIQYF,TGTGCCAGCAGTCTTGTGCCGGGGGTAGCCAAAAACATTCAGTACTTC
TRBJ2-1,TRBV4-3,TRBD2,many,CASSPYLGSGGESYNEQFF,TGCGCCAGCAGCCCCTACCTCGGGAGCGGGGGGGAATCCTACAATGAGCAGTTCTTC
TRBJ1-5,TRBV15,TRBD1,many,CATTQGDSNQPQHF,TGTGCCACCACCCAGGGGGATAGCAATCAGCCCCAGCATTTT
TRBJ1-1,TRBV7-9,.,few,CASSLGQAAEAFF,TGTGCCAGCAGCTTAGGACAGGCGGCTGAAGCTTTCTTT